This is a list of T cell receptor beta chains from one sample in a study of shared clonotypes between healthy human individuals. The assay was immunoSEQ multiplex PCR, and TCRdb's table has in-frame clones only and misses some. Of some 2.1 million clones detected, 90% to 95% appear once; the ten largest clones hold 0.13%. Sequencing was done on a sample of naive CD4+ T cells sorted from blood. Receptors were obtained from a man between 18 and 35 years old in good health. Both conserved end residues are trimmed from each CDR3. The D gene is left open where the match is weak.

CDR3: ASSPPNINPTDTQY
D: NA
length: 14
J: TRBJ2-3
V: TRBV5-1

CDR3: ASSPPTDNTGELF
D: NA
length: 13
J: TRBJ2-2
V: TRBV18

CDR3: ASSVVGGSESAEQF
D: NA
length: 14
J: TRBJ2-1
V: TRBV5-1

CDR3: ASSLDVRNQETQY
D: NA
length: 13
J: TRBJ2-5
V: TRBV5-1

CDR3: ASSGPNYGYT
D: NA
length: 10
J: TRBJ1-2
V: TRBV6-6

CDR3: ASTRTARNTEAF
D: NA
length: 12
J: TRBJ1-1
V: TRBV2

CDR3: ASSENRWRSDTEAF
D: NA
length: 14
J: TRBJ1-1
V: TRBV27

CDR3: ASSLVQASHEKLF
D: NA
length: 13
J: TRBJ1-4
V: TRBV25-1

CDR3: ASSRLPGGSQETQY
D: TRBD2
length: 14
J: TRBJ2-5
V: TRBV9

CDR3: ASSVGGQGNYGYT
D: TRBD1
length: 13
J: TRBJ1-2
V: TRBV9

CDR3: AITPGQNSPLH
D: TRBD1
length: 11
J: TRBJ1-6
V: TRBV10-3

CDR3: ASSGFVGTEAF
D: NA
length: 11
J: TRBJ1-1
V: TRBV6-1

CDR3: AISVTDYEQY
D: NA
length: 10
J: TRBJ2-7
V: TRBV10-3

CDR3: ASSSPGANVLT
D: NA
length: 11
J: TRBJ2-6
V: TRBV7-3

CDR3: ASSGTANNYGYT
D: TRBD1
length: 12
J: TRBJ1-2
V: TRBV6-1

CDR3: ASSPAVSNQPQH
D: NA
length: 12
J: TRBJ1-5
V: TRBV18

CDR3: ASSTDINEKLF
D: NA
length: 11
J: TRBJ1-4
V: TRBV7-9

CDR3: ASSLAGVAGGPSQETQY
D: TRBD2
length: 17
J: TRBJ2-5
V: TRBV5-1

CDR3: VSSPSQTGELF
D: NA
length: 11
J: TRBJ2-2
V: TRBV18

CDR3: ASSPGGSSYEQY
D: NA
length: 12
J: TRBJ2-7
V: TRBV18

CDR3: ASSEGAYNSPLH
D: NA
length: 12
J: TRBJ1-6
V: TRBV10-1

CDR3: ASSASDRRQETQY
D: TRBD1
length: 13
J: TRBJ2-5
V: TRBV9

CDR3: ASSLDSLAKNIQY
D: NA
length: 13
J: TRBJ2-4
V: TRBV5-1

CDR3: ASSMSRVAYNEQF
D: NA
length: 13
J: TRBJ2-1
V: TRBV6-4

CDR3: ASSDYLVRMSSYEQY
D: NA
length: 15
J: TRBJ2-7
V: TRBV6-1